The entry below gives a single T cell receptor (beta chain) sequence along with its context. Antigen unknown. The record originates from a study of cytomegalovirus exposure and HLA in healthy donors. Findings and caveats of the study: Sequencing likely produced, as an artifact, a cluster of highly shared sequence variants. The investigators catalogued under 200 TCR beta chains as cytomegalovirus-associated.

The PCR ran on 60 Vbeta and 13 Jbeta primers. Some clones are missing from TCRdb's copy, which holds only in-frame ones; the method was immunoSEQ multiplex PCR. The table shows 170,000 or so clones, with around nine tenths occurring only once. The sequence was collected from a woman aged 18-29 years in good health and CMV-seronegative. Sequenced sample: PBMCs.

The CDR3 DNA sequence: TGTGCCAGTAGTATCGGAGGGAATGGCTACACCTTC. As protein: CASSIGGNGYTF. J is TRBJ1-2 and V is TRBV19; no clear D. CDR1 is LNHDA and CDR2 is SQIVND in the germline V gene (reference sequence). Trimming shortened V by 3 bases and J by 6 bases, and 8 bases separated the two germline ends. This CDR3 contains 12 residues.